A selection of T cell receptor beta chains follows, all from one sample in a study of T cell responses to AZD1222 COVID-19 vaccine. Data came from immunoSEQ multiplex PCR; TCRdb stores just in-frame clones and leaves some out. The sample contains around 130,000 clones, approximately 85% of which appear only once. The starting material was peripheral blood, obtained on day 0 of AZD1222 vaccination. These receptors all come from an adult in good health. The CDR3 runs from the conserved cysteine through the conserved F or W. Each record gives: J gene, clone size, V gene, CDR3 protein. Clone sizes are given selectively: once, few, many, or a class where the clone is expanded.

J gene: TRBJ1-5; clone size: -; V gene: TRBV19; CDR3 protein: CASSIALSGQPQHF
J gene: TRBJ1-6; clone size: -; V gene: TRBV7-9; CDR3 protein: CASSLVPGRNSPLHF
J gene: TRBJ2-1; clone size: -; V gene: TRBV6-2/TRBV6-3; CDR3 protein: CASSPGGDLVF
J gene: TRBJ2-1; clone size: -; V gene: TRBV18; CDR3 protein: CASSPRTGLNEQFF
J gene: TRBJ2-3; clone size: -; V gene: TRBV27; CDR3 protein: CASSLVRAGRTDTQYF
J gene: TRBJ2-7; clone size: -; V gene: TRBV7-8; CDR3 protein: CASSFPGTSGGPYSYEQYF
J gene: TRBJ1-3; clone size: -; V gene: TRBV9; CDR3 protein: CASSVVSDSGNTIYF
J gene: TRBJ2-1; clone size: -; V gene: TRBV5-1; CDR3 protein: CASRIAGEFGDEQFF
J gene: TRBJ1-5; clone size: -; V gene: TRBV3-1/TRBV3-2; CDR3 protein: CASSRDRNQPQHF
J gene: TRBJ2-3; clone size: once; V gene: TRBV19; CDR3 protein: CASSPTSGNTDTQYF
J gene: TRBJ1-4; clone size: -; V gene: TRBV7-9; CDR3 protein: CASSPDRGRGVGEKLFF
J gene: TRBJ1-2; clone size: -; V gene: TRBV9; CDR3 protein: CASSVDGYQRPYGYTF
J gene: TRBJ2-7; clone size: -; V gene: TRBV6-6; CDR3 protein: CASSLRQGAYEQYF
J gene: TRBJ2-1; clone size: few; V gene: TRBV5-4; CDR3 protein: CASSARLGYNEQFF
J gene: TRBJ2-2; clone size: -; V gene: TRBV10-3; CDR3 protein: CAIPGRTNTGELFF
J gene: TRBJ1-1; clone size: -; V gene: TRBV9; CDR3 protein: CASSVDDTPREAFF
J gene: TRBJ2-7; clone size: few; V gene: TRBV20-1; CDR3 protein: CSAGTANEQYF
J gene: TRBJ1-3; clone size: -; V gene: TRBV2; CDR3 protein: CASSEGQYGNTIYF
J gene: TRBJ1-2; clone size: -; V gene: TRBV6-5; CDR3 protein: CASLPGRRNYGYTF
J gene: TRBJ1-4; clone size: -; V gene: TRBV7-8; CDR3 protein: CASRDDTSTNEKLFF
J gene: TRBJ2-2; clone size: once; V gene: TRBV2; CDR3 protein: CASSVGTTNTGELFF
J gene: TRBJ2-3; clone size: -; V gene: TRBV6-5; CDR3 protein: CASTPPLGQGQYF
J gene: TRBJ1-6; clone size: -; V gene: TRBV28; CDR3 protein: CASRTSSSYNSPLHF
J gene: TRBJ2-3; clone size: -; V gene: TRBV5-1; CDR3 protein: CASSLEGKTTDTQYF
J gene: TRBJ1-6; clone size: -; V gene: TRBV5-4; CDR3 protein: CASSLTVHNSPLHF
J gene: TRBJ1-6; clone size: few; V gene: TRBV3-1/TRBV3-2; CDR3 protein: CASSQGVTQGFLLDSPLHF
J gene: TRBJ1-2; clone size: -; V gene: TRBV5-1; CDR3 protein: CASSPGEGNYGYTF
J gene: TRBJ2-1; clone size: -; V gene: TRBV19; CDR3 protein: CASSVSGGLYNEQFF
J gene: TRBJ1-2; clone size: -; V gene: TRBV29-1; CDR3 protein: CSVGDAYGYTF
J gene: TRBJ2-7; clone size: -; V gene: TRBV27; CDR3 protein: CASTSGTPAAEQYF
J gene: TRBJ1-4; clone size: -; V gene: TRBV7-2; CDR3 protein: CASSLGWGKGEKLFF
J gene: TRBJ1-3; clone size: -; V gene: TRBV30; CDR3 protein: CAWSVTDTIYF
J gene: TRBJ1-5; clone size: few; V gene: TRBV10-3; CDR3 protein: CALRGYRVKGGGNQPQHF
J gene: TRBJ1-3; clone size: -; V gene: TRBV5-5; CDR3 protein: CASSWGQEGNTIYF
J gene: TRBJ1-4; clone size: -; V gene: TRBV6-1; CDR3 protein: CASSEGGAMDEKLFF
J gene: TRBJ2-2; clone size: -; V gene: TRBV18; CDR3 protein: CASSPPGEVGELFF
J gene: TRBJ1-1; clone size: -; V gene: TRBV6-5; CDR3 protein: CASRGKMNTEAFF
J gene: TRBJ2-7; clone size: -; V gene: TRBV10-3; CDR3 protein: CAISATGQGLDEQYF
J gene: TRBJ1-3; clone size: few; V gene: TRBV7-6; CDR3 protein: CASSSGLGTAGNTIYF
J gene: TRBJ1-6; clone size: -; V gene: TRBV6-2/TRBV6-3; CDR3 protein: CASSYDTGHPNYNSPLHF
J gene: TRBJ2-3; clone size: -; V gene: TRBV19; CDR3 protein: CASSPMGRTDTQYF
J gene: TRBJ1-1; clone size: once; V gene: TRBV2; CDR3 protein: CASSRALNTEAFF
J gene: TRBJ2-1; clone size: once; V gene: TRBV2; CDR3 protein: CASSLSTGEQFF
J gene: TRBJ1-2; clone size: -; V gene: TRBV20-1; CDR3 protein: CSASYSRNYGYTF
J gene: TRBJ1-1; clone size: medium-sized; V gene: TRBV9; CDR3 protein: CASSATYRVGGTEAFF
J gene: TRBJ2-1; clone size: -; V gene: TRBV24-1; CDR3 protein: CATSDARSSSYNEQFF
J gene: TRBJ2-4; clone size: few; V gene: TRBV9; CDR3 protein: CASSRPEKGNIQYF
J gene: TRBJ1-2; clone size: -; V gene: TRBV11-2; CDR3 protein: CASSPVQGRNYGYTF
J gene: TRBJ2-3; clone size: -; V gene: TRBV6-4; CDR3 protein: CASSEGQNTQYF
J gene: TRBJ2-1; clone size: -; V gene: TRBV18; CDR3 protein: CASSTGTGSYNEQFF
J gene: TRBJ1-2; clone size: -; V gene: TRBV28; CDR3 protein: CASDSLNYGYTF
J gene: TRBJ2-3; clone size: -; V gene: TRBV18; CDR3 protein: CASSPRDRTDTQYF
J gene: TRBJ1-4; clone size: -; V gene: TRBV19; CDR3 protein: CASSMRGENEKLFF
J gene: TRBJ2-1; clone size: -; V gene: TRBV9; CDR3 protein: CASSVTQGLAHYNEQFF